The T cell receptor beta chain under discussion was sequenced for a study of cytomegalovirus exposure and HLA in healthy donors. Findings and caveats of the study: It is likely that the observed cluster of highly shared sequence variants was a sequencing artifact.

This clone was counted once. The antigen is undetermined. Germline CDR1 is LNHDA and CDR2 is SQIVND (reference sequence). After removal of 3 bases from V and 7 bases from J, the junction contained 6 bases not matched to a gene. The CDR3 length is 13 residues. The study ran its PCR with 60 Vbeta and 13 Jbeta primers. Assay used: immunoSEQ multiplex PCR; TCRdb lists only in-frame clones, some missing. This sample has 120,000 or so clones, with over 70% found just once. V and J are TRBV19 and TRBJ2-7; 7 nucleotides align to TRBD2. The receptor's source is a woman between 50 and 59 years old in good health and CMV-seropositive. Specimen: PBMCs. The CDR3, as DNA: TGTGCCAGTAGTATCTCGGGGGAGGGTGAGCAGTACTTC. Encoded protein: CASSISGEGEQYF.